The rows below give T cell receptor beta chains drawn from one sample of a study of neoadjuvant nivolumab and ipilimumab in lung cancer. The protocol was immunoSEQ multiplex PCR, while the TCRdb copy is restricted to in-frame clones and leaves out a portion. The sample carries 15,000 to 20,000 clones, 65% to 80% recorded once. The source was tumor tissue, collected after neoadjuvant nivolumab, alone or with ipilimumab, at or shortly before surgery. These receptors were taken from an adult with non-small cell lung cancer. Both conserved end residues are part of each CDR3. The D gene is left open where the match is weak. Clone size is not always given. Where it is, it says once, few, many or a class for expanded clones.

clone size: -; J gene: TRBJ1-1; D gene: -; V gene: TRBV7-2; CDR3 DNA: TGTGCCAGCAGCTTAGCCGGGCTAGGCACTGAAGCTTTCTTT; CDR3 protein: CASSLAGLGTEAFF
clone size: -; J gene: TRBJ2-7; D gene: TRBD1; V gene: TRBV4-2; CDR3 DNA: TGTGCCAGCAGTCAAGGGGACAGATCCTACGAGCAGTACTTC; CDR3 protein: CASSQGDRSYEQYF
clone size: once; J gene: TRBJ1-5; D gene: -; V gene: TRBV27; CDR3 DNA: TGTGCCAGCAGTCCAATGGCCCATAGCAATCAGCCCCAGCATTTT; CDR3 protein: CASSPMAHSNQPQHF
clone size: once; J gene: TRBJ2-7; D gene: -; V gene: TRBV6-1; CDR3 DNA: TGTGCCAGCAGCCTCCTATCGTCAGAGGGGCTGTACTTC; CDR3 protein: CASSLLSSEGLYF
clone size: -; J gene: TRBJ2-6; D gene: -; V gene: TRBV2; CDR3 DNA: TGTGCCAGCAGTGAAAGGGGACCGGGGGCGGCTGGGGCCAACGTCCTGACTTTC; CDR3 protein: CASSERGPGAAGANVLTF
clone size: few; J gene: TRBJ2-7; D gene: -; V gene: TRBV19; CDR3 DNA: TGTGCCAGTAGCCACCCGGGGGCCTTTCGCTACGAGCAGTACTTC; CDR3 protein: CASSHPGAFRYEQYF
clone size: -; J gene: TRBJ2-7; D gene: -; V gene: TRBV11-2; CDR3 DNA: TGTGCCAGCAGCCCCTCGGGCGGGACTTACGAGCAGTACTTC; CDR3 protein: CASSPSGGTYEQYF
clone size: once; J gene: TRBJ2-3; D gene: -; V gene: TRBV6-5; CDR3 DNA: TGTGCCAGCAGTTCCCTGGGGGATTTTAGCACAGATACGCAGTATTTT; CDR3 protein: CASSSLGDFSTDTQYF
clone size: -; J gene: TRBJ2-5; D gene: TRBD1; V gene: TRBV6-5; CDR3 DNA: TGTGCCAGCAGTGCCTGGACAGGGGGCAAAGAGACCCAGTACTTC; CDR3 protein: CASSAWTGGKETQYF
clone size: -; J gene: TRBJ2-7; D gene: TRBD2; V gene: TRBV5-1; CDR3 DNA: TGCGCCAGCAGCTTGACGGTAGCGGGGACGAAGAGCTCCTACGAGCAGTACTTC; CDR3 protein: CASSLTVAGTKSSYEQYF
clone size: -; J gene: TRBJ2-7; D gene: -; V gene: TRBV4-2; CDR3 DNA: TGTGCCAGCAGCCAAGCGGGGTCCTACGAGCAGTACTTC; CDR3 protein: CASSQAGSYEQYF
clone size: -; J gene: TRBJ1-1; D gene: TRBD1; V gene: TRBV30; CDR3 DNA: TGTGCCTGGAGGGTGCACAGGGGATCCAACCTGAACACTGAAGCTTTCTTT; CDR3 protein: CAWRVHRGSNLNTEAFF
clone size: -; J gene: TRBJ2-7; D gene: TRBD1; V gene: TRBV10-2; CDR3 DNA: TGCGCCAGCAGTGAGTCGAACAGGGGAATTTACGAGCAGTACTTC; CDR3 protein: CASSESNRGIYEQYF
clone size: -; J gene: TRBJ2-5; D gene: TRBD2; V gene: TRBV5-4; CDR3 DNA: TGTGCCAGCAGCTTGGGAGCGGGAGTGATAAAGACCCAGTACTTC; CDR3 protein: CASSLGAGVIKTQYF
clone size: -; J gene: TRBJ1-1; D gene: -; V gene: TRBV29-1; CDR3 DNA: TGCAGCGGAGACAGGATCACTGAAGCTTTCTTT; CDR3 protein: CSGDRITEAFF
clone size: -; J gene: TRBJ1-2; D gene: TRBD1; V gene: TRBV13; CDR3 DNA: TGTGCCAGCAGTGATGGACAGGGGGGCGACTATGGCTACACCTTC; CDR3 protein: CASSDGQGGDYGYTF
clone size: -; J gene: TRBJ1-5; D gene: -; V gene: TRBV6-6; CDR3 DNA: TGTGCCAGCAGCTCCCAGGTTTCGCCCCAGCATTTT; CDR3 protein: CASSSQVSPQHF
clone size: -; J gene: TRBJ2-7; D gene: -; V gene: TRBV29-1; CDR3 DNA: TGCAGCGTTTTCGCAGACTCCTACGAGCAGTACTTC; CDR3 protein: CSVFADSYEQYF
clone size: -; J gene: TRBJ1-1; D gene: -; V gene: TRBV5-5; CDR3 DNA: TGTGCCAGCAGCCTCCAACGGGGTAACACTGAAGCTTTCTTT; CDR3 protein: CASSLQRGNTEAFF
clone size: -; J gene: TRBJ2-3; D gene: TRBD1; V gene: TRBV5-1; CDR3 DNA: TGCGCCAGCAGCTTGCGGACAGGGAGGACAGATACGCAGTATTTT; CDR3 protein: CASSLRTGRTDTQYF
clone size: few; J gene: TRBJ1-1; D gene: -; V gene: TRBV28; CDR3 DNA: TGTGCCAGCACCTATGACACTGAAGCTTTCTTT; CDR3 protein: CASTYDTEAFF
clone size: -; J gene: TRBJ2-7; D gene: TRBD1; V gene: TRBV5-6; CDR3 DNA: TGTGCCAGCAACCGGGGACAGGGGGCCTCCTACGAGCAGTACTTC; CDR3 protein: CASNRGQGASYEQYF
clone size: -; J gene: TRBJ2-1; D gene: TRBD2; V gene: TRBV4-1; CDR3 DNA: TGCGCCAGCAGCCAAGCTACATTAGCGGGAGGCAGAAATGAGCAGTTCTTC; CDR3 protein: CASSQATLAGGRNEQFF
clone size: -; J gene: TRBJ1-5; D gene: -; V gene: TRBV7-2; CDR3 DNA: TGTGCCAGCAGCTTAGGACCGGGATATAGCAATCAGCCCCAGCATTTT; CDR3 protein: CASSLGPGYSNQPQHF
clone size: -; J gene: TRBJ1-2; D gene: -; V gene: TRBV2; CDR3 DNA: TGTGCCAGCAGTGAAGCGCTGGGAAGAAACTATGGCTACACCTTC; CDR3 protein: CASSEALGRNYGYTF
clone size: few; J gene: TRBJ1-2; D gene: TRBD1; V gene: TRBV6-1; CDR3 DNA: TGTGCCAGCAGTGAAGAGACAGGGGTCAACTATGGCTACACCTTC; CDR3 protein: CASSEETGVNYGYTF
clone size: -; J gene: TRBJ1-1; D gene: -; V gene: TRBV5-5; CDR3 DNA: TGTGCCAGCAGCTTGGGACAGGACACTGAAGCTTTCTTT; CDR3 protein: CASSLGQDTEAFF
clone size: -; J gene: TRBJ1-1; D gene: -; V gene: TRBV4-2; CDR3 DNA: TGTGCCAGCAGCCCGTTGCTGGGGGCGAACACTGAAGCTTTCTTT; CDR3 protein: CASSPLLGANTEAFF
clone size: medium-sized; J gene: TRBJ1-2; D gene: -; V gene: TRBV2; CDR3 DNA: TGTGCCAGCAGCTCCTGGGGCTATGGCTACACCTTC; CDR3 protein: CASSSWGYGYTF
clone size: -; J gene: TRBJ1-2; D gene: TRBD1; V gene: TRBV15; CDR3 DNA: TGTGCCACCAGCAGAGAGACAGGGGGGACCTATGGCTACACCTTC; CDR3 protein: CATSRETGGTYGYTF
clone size: few; J gene: TRBJ2-1; D gene: TRBD2; V gene: TRBV30; CDR3 DNA: TGTGCCTGGAGTGTAGGAGCGGGAGTTTACAATGAGCAGTTCTTC; CDR3 protein: CAWSVGAGVYNEQFF
clone size: -; J gene: TRBJ2-5; D gene: TRBD1; V gene: TRBV13; CDR3 DNA: TGTGCCAGCAGCTTAAAGGGACAGATGGAGACCCAGTACTTC; CDR3 protein: CASSLKGQMETQYF
clone size: -; J gene: TRBJ2-6; D gene: -; V gene: TRBV11-1; CDR3 DNA: TGTGCCAGCAGCTTACAGCCTCGGGGTTCTGGAGCCAACGTCCTGACTTTC; CDR3 protein: CASSLQPRGSGANVLTF
clone size: few; J gene: TRBJ2-1; D gene: TRBD2; V gene: TRBV5-4; CDR3 DNA: TGTGCCAGCAGCCCGGGGGGGACTGTATCCTACAATGAGCAGTTCTTC; CDR3 protein: CASSPGGTVSYNEQFF
clone size: -; J gene: TRBJ2-2; D gene: -; V gene: TRBV10-1; CDR3 DNA: TGCGCCAGTTCCCTACCGAACACCGGGGAGCTGTTTTTT; CDR3 protein: CASSLPNTGELFF
clone size: -; J gene: TRBJ2-7; D gene: -; V gene: TRBV5-1; CDR3 DNA: TGCGCCAGCAGTTTACAGGACCCTCTCTACGAGCAGTACTTC; CDR3 protein: CASSLQDPLYEQYF
clone size: few; J gene: TRBJ2-5; D gene: TRBD1; V gene: TRBV14; CDR3 DNA: TGTGCCAGCAGCCAAGATAGGACAGGAAGTAGGGAAGAGACCCAGTACTTC; CDR3 protein: CASSQDRTGSREETQYF
clone size: -; J gene: TRBJ1-1; D gene: TRBD1; V gene: TRBV7-9; CDR3 DNA: TGTGCCAGCAGGAAGGGACAGGGCGGGGGCAACACTGAAGCTTTCTTT; CDR3 protein: CASRKGQGGGNTEAFF
clone size: once; J gene: TRBJ2-7; D gene: TRBD2; V gene: TRBV5-1; CDR3 DNA: TGCGCCAGCAGCTTGGAGCGGGGCTCCTACGAGCAGTACTTC; CDR3 protein: CASSLERGSYEQYF
clone size: -; J gene: TRBJ2-2; D gene: -; V gene: TRBV5-1; CDR3 DNA: TGCGCCAGCAGCTTGGGTGGGCTAACGAACACCGGGGAGCTGTTTTTT; CDR3 protein: CASSLGGLTNTGELFF
clone size: once; J gene: TRBJ1-1; D gene: -; V gene: TRBV5-1; CDR3 DNA: TGCGCCAGCAGCTCCGGACGGTTTGGCACGGGAGCTTTCTTT; CDR3 protein: CASSSGRFGTGAFF
clone size: -; J gene: TRBJ2-1; D gene: -; V gene: TRBV10-3; CDR3 DNA: TGTGCCATCAGTGCGCACGACTCCTACAATGAGCAGTTCTTC; CDR3 protein: CAISAHDSYNEQFF
clone size: -; J gene: TRBJ2-2; D gene: TRBD2; V gene: TRBV6-5; CDR3 DNA: TGTGCCAGCAGTTACGGACTAGCGGTGAACACCGGGGAGCTGTTTTTT; CDR3 protein: CASSYGLAVNTGELFF
clone size: -; J gene: TRBJ2-3; D gene: TRBD1; V gene: TRBV9; CDR3 DNA: TGTGCCAGCAGCTCTCGAGGACAGGGGTGGACAGATACGCAGTATTTT; CDR3 protein: CASSSRGQGWTDTQYF
clone size: -; J gene: TRBJ1-5; D gene: -; V gene: TRBV6-1; CDR3 DNA: TGTGCCAGCAGTGAAGTCGGTGAGAATCAGCCCCAGCATTTT; CDR3 protein: CASSEVGENQPQHF
clone size: -; J gene: TRBJ1-2; D gene: -; V gene: TRBV6-1; CDR3 DNA: TGTGCCAGCAGTGAATGGAACCATTCGGGGTATGGCTACACCTTC; CDR3 protein: CASSEWNHSGYGYTF
clone size: -; J gene: TRBJ2-7; D gene: -; V gene: TRBV14; CDR3 DNA: TGTGCCAGCAGCCAAGATTACGTCGGGACCGACGCCCCCTACGAGCAGTACTTC; CDR3 protein: CASSQDYVGTDAPYEQYF
clone size: -; J gene: TRBJ1-2; D gene: -; V gene: TRBV5-1; CDR3 DNA: TGCGCCAGCAGCTTAACCGTGCCGAGTGGCTACACCTTC; CDR3 protein: CASSLTVPSGYTF
clone size: medium-sized; J gene: TRBJ2-7; D gene: TRBD2; V gene: TRBV6-6; CDR3 DNA: TGTGCCAGCAGTCCCGGACTAGCGGGAAGGCACGAGCAGTACTTC; CDR3 protein: CASSPGLAGRHEQYF
clone size: -; J gene: TRBJ1-2; D gene: -; V gene: TRBV5-4; CDR3 DNA: TGTGCCAGCAGCCAGGGCCCTGCTGGTGGCTACACCTTC; CDR3 protein: CASSQGPAGGYTF
clone size: once; J gene: TRBJ1-5; D gene: -; V gene: TRBV30; CDR3 DNA: TGTGCCTGGAGTGTGGGCGGGTATCAGCCCCAGCATTTT; CDR3 protein: CAWSVGGYQPQHF
clone size: -; J gene: TRBJ2-7; D gene: TRBD1; V gene: TRBV5-1; CDR3 DNA: TGCGCCAGCAGCCCGGGACAGTCCTACGAGCAGTACTTC; CDR3 protein: CASSPGQSYEQYF
clone size: -; J gene: TRBJ1-1; D gene: TRBD1; V gene: TRBV5-1; CDR3 DNA: TGCGCCAGCAGCTTGAGTATGGGACAGGGACCGATCACCTCGGGGAGCACTGAAGCTTTCTTT; CDR3 protein: CASSLSMGQGPITSGSTEAFF
clone size: -; J gene: TRBJ2-4; D gene: -; V gene: TRBV27; CDR3 DNA: TGTGCCAGCAGTTTGGAAGGCAGGGTAGCCAAAAACATTCAGTACTTC; CDR3 protein: CASSLEGRVAKNIQYF
clone size: medium-sized; J gene: TRBJ2-1; D gene: -; V gene: TRBV5-1; CDR3 DNA: TGCGCCAGCAGCTTGGGAAGCTCCTACAATGAGCAGTTCTTC; CDR3 protein: CASSLGSSYNEQFF